In its sample, the clone carrying this T cell receptor (beta chain) was seen a few times. This specimen comes from a study of blood T cell dynamics during melanoma immunotherapy. Overall study: Metastatic melanoma patients received first-line pembrolizumab or nivolumab plus ipilimumab.

Described time point: week 3, after first cycle of checkpoint inhibitor. CDR1 KGHSH and CDR2 LQKENI come from the germline V gene. The germline V and J ends were trimmed by 2 bases and 5 bases, with 9 bases remaining between them. CDR3 length: 13 residues. A fixed DNA input of about 350 ng was used per bulk PBMC sample. Assay used: immunoSEQ multiplex PCR; TCRdb lists only in-frame clones, some missing. The repertoire has about 2,500 clones, 70% to 90% of them found once; the top ten carry 11% to 15%. The receptor was isolated from a human donor with melanoma. The chain is built from TRBV18 and TRBJ1-1; D uncertain. This specimen consisted of blood, obtained from a patient treated with checkpoint blockade. CDR3 DNA: TGTGCCAGCTCACCAGGGCAGATAACTGAAGCTTTCTTT. Its protein is CASSPGQITEAFF.